The clone carrying this T cell receptor (beta chain) was picked up many times. The entry originates in a study of early T cells in non-severe SARS-CoV-2 infection. Study context: Chains from this unsorted whole-blood bulk RNA could not be paired.

V lost 1 base to trimming and J lost 8 bases, with 11 bases between them. CDR1 is SGHAT and CDR2 is FQNNGV in the germline V gene. The length of the CDR3 is 14 residues. MiXCR, run by TCRdb on the 5' RACE reads, gives a single entry per CDR3 protein. The repertoire holds 74,000 or so distinct CDR3 sequences, roughly 13% seen once, with around 1.1% in the top ten. The source of this sequence is an adult who was a healthcare worker with PCR-confirmed SARS-CoV-2 infection or an uninfected control (not recorded which). V and J are TRBV11-2 and TRBJ1-4; tentatively, D is TRBD1 (5 bases). Sample: whole blood. The CDR3 DNA sequence: TGTGCCAGCAGCTTAGTTCAGGGAGTGGAAAAACTGTTTTTT. Protein product: CASSLVQGVEKLFF.